The 14 T cell receptor beta chains reported below all come from one sample, sequenced in a study of blood T cell repertoires in COVID-19. TCRdb's table, derived via immunoSEQ multiplex PCR, lists solely in-frame clones and lacks some. The repertoire holds over 600,000 clones, 90% seen once, with under 0.3% in the top ten. Sample: peripheral blood. Every receptor here comes from a woman aged 18-30 years with acute or convalescent COVID-19.

As to this clone: Distinct nucleotide sequences in the sample also encode this CDR3. The chain has TRBV24-1 and TRBJ1-2, with TRBD1 matching over 7 bases. Germline V gene lookup returns CDR1 KGHDR and CDR2 SFDVKD. The trim removed 4 bases at V and 6 bases at J, leaving 7 bases unmatched. The CDR3 is 14 amino acids. This CDR3 is CATSDLTGVDGYTF. The CDR3 DNA is TGTGCCACCAGTGACCTAACAGGGGTTGATGGCTACACCTTC.

This clone was counted a single time. For the CDR3, the DNA is TGCGCCAGCAGCCTGGGACAGGGATTCACAGATACGCAGTATTTT. As protein: CASSLGQGFTDTQYF. The chain employs TRBV4-1 and TRBJ2-3, with 9 bases matching TRBD1. Germline-derived CDR1 and CDR2 are MGHRA and YSYEKL. The junction had 4 bases not matched to a gene; V was cut back by 4 bases and J by 2 bases. This CDR3 region has 15 residues.

The gene calls are TRBV21-1 and TRBJ2-1; TRBD2, the table's D call, lacks a check against the DNA. TRBV21-1 is classified as a pseudogene. The CDR3 runs 19 residues. The CDR3 DNA follows: TGTGCCACCCCATCCGGGACTAGCGGGGGGACCTCCTCCTACAATGAGCAGTTCTTC. Its translation is CATPSGTSGGTSSYNEQFF.

The rearrangement joins TRBV6-5 to TRBJ1-2; a weak D match, TRBD1 (5 bases). The CDR3 loop spans 15 amino acids. V was pared by 6 bases and J by 8 bases, with 22 bases between. Germline assignment: CDR1 MNHEY and CDR2 SVGAGI. The CDR3 here is CASRIRVHLTGGYTF. CDR3 nucleotide sequence: TGTGCCAGCAGAATCAGGGTTCACTTAACCGGGGGCTACACCTTC.

The chain employs TRBV7-9 and TRBJ1-1; no firm D call. CDR3 length: 13 amino acids. V lost 3 bases and J 4 bases, leaving 9 bases between the germline ends. CDR1 SEHNR and CDR2 FQNEAQ come from the germline V gene (reference sequence). The chain's CDR3 is CASSLVSLTEAFF. CDR3 nucleotides: TGTGCCAGCAGCTTGGTTAGTCTCACTGAAGCTTTCTTT.

This clone was recorded only once. This rearrangement joins TRBV3-1 (or the pseudogene TRBV3-2) to TRBJ1-2; D unresolved. The CDR3 loop spans 14 amino acids. V was clipped by 1 base and J by 3 bases, with 9 bases between them. Germline CDR1 LGHDT, CDR2 YNNKEL (reference sequence). CDR3 nucleotides: TGTGCCAGCAGCCAAGTTTCCAGTGACTATGGCTACACCTTC. It codes for CASSQVSSDYGYTF.

This chain joins TRBV6-5 and TRBJ1-6; D possibly corresponds to TRBD1 (5 bases). Trimming took 4 bases from V and 6 from J, leaving 13 bases between them. Germline V gives CDR1 MNHEY, CDR2 SVGAGI. The CDR3 has 15 residues. The CDR3 sequence: CASSSPGLLNSPLHF. The CDR3 nucleotides are TGTGCCAGCAGTTCCCCGGGACTGCTTAATTCACCCCTCCACTTT.

The rearrangement uses TRBV6-1 and TRBJ1-3, with a weak D call TRBD1 (6 bases). Trimming removed 2 bases from V and 1 base from J, with 9 bases in between. The CDR3 has 15 residues. Per germline, CDR1 MNHNS and CDR2 SASEGT. DNA for the CDR3: TGTGCCAGCAGTGAATCCCAGGGGTCTGGAAACACCATATATTTT. Translation gives CASSESQGSGNTIYF.

CDR3 loop: CAWSGPLAGDGNQPQHF. In DNA form, the CDR3 reads TGTGCCTGGAGTGGACCCCTGGCAGGGGACGGCAATCAGCCCCAGCATTTT. This sequence joins TRBV30 and TRBJ1-5; perhaps TRBD1 as D (6 bases). The germline V gene encodes CDR1 GTSNPN and CDR2 SVGIG (reference sequence). V lost 1 base, J lost 2 bases, and 18 bases lay in between. CDR3 length: 17 residues.

The chain links TRBV2 to TRBJ2-2; D gene unclear. V was trimmed by 6 bases and J by 4 bases, leaving 9 bases between them. Per germline, CDR1 SNHLY and CDR2 FYNNEI. The CDR3 extends over 13 amino acids. CDR3 sequence reads: CASSWAGTGELFF. The CDR3 DNA is TGTGCCAGCAGCTGGGCTGGCACCGGGGAGCTGTTTTTT.

This rearrangement joins TRBV29-1 to TRBJ2-2, with D tentatively TRBD1 (5 bases). Germline V lookup: CDR1 SQVTM, CDR2 ANQGSEA. There are 15 residues in the CDR3. Trimming stripped 6 bases from V and 0 bases from J, with 14 bases between. The CDR3 DNA sequence: TGCAGCGTCCTTCCAACAGGAGCGAACACCGGGGAGCTGTTTTTT. Amino acids: CSVLPTGANTGELFF.

CDR3 bases: TGTGCCAGCAGATTAAACCGGGACACCTACGAGCAGTACTTC. Amino acids: CASRLNRDTYEQYF. J is TRBJ2-7 and V is TRBV7-2; possible D gene TRBD1, 6 bases. Germline CDR1 reads SGHTA; CDR2 reads FQGNSA. The CDR3 runs 14 residues. V gave up 6 bases and J gave up 2 bases, with 14 bases separating them. The entire variable domain, with the rest obtained from reference TRBV7-2 and TRBJ2-7, is as follows: GAGVSQSPSNKVTEKGKDVELRCDPISGHTALYWYRQSLGQGLEFLIYFQGNSAPDKSGLPSDRFSAERTGGSVSTLTIQRTQQEDSAVYLCASRLNRDTYEQYFGPGTRLTVT.

The rearrangement links TRBV11-2 to TRBJ1-1, with TRBD1 matching 8 bases. The CDR3 spans 15 residues. V was pared by 5 bases and J by 4 bases, with 9 bases of the junction left unmatched. CDR1 and CDR2 from the germline V gene are SGHAT and FQNNGV. CDR3 nucleotide sequence: TGTGCCAGCAGCCAGACGACAGGGGATGGCACTGAAGCTTTCTTT. Protein product: CASSQTTGDGTEAFF.

The genes are TRBV2 and TRBJ1-4, with 8 bases that match TRBD1. The V gene's germline CDR1 is SNHLY and CDR2 FYNNEI. V shed 5 bases and J 7 bases; nucleotides not matched to a gene: 9. This CDR3 has 15 residues. CDR3 sequence: CASSPTGTGTEKLFF. CDR3 in DNA: TGTGCCAGCAGTCCCACCGGGACAGGTACTGAAAAACTGTTTTTT. Looking up the rest from reference TRBV2 and TRBJ1-4 gives the full variable domain: EPEVTQTPSHQVTQMGQEVILRCVPISNHLYFYWYRQILGQKVEFLVSFYNNEISEKSEIFDDQFSVERPDGSNFTLKIRSTKLEDSAMYFCASSPTGTGTEKLFFGSGTQLSVL.